This note documents a single TCR beta chain sequence. Its antigen is currently not known. No much larger clone is present one base from it, and per-base qualities are unavailable. Library generation was performed with 5' RACE. Sequencing was performed on an Illumina HiSeq 2500. A second PCR of about 7 to 12 cycles was run with a J-beta primer mix and a sample-barcoded 5' primer. Each TCR beta cDNA molecule received a unique molecular identifier from a template-switch 5' adaptor carrying 12 random nucleotides. Each sample yielded at least 3 million CDR3-containing paired-end reads. First-strand cDNA was synthesized from all RNA with the Mint cDNA synthesis kit, primed by a TRBC-specific oligonucleotide. Following uracil-DNA glycosylase treatment, all cDNA underwent a first 18-cycle PCR with the universal primers M1SS and BC2_uni_R. The paper's data handling went like this. Each sample was normalized by randomly selecting 1 million high-quality reads, each carrying a distinct molecular identifier. Instead of being binned into consensus sequences, reads with shared molecular identifiers were discarded. MiTCR, set to a Q25 quality threshold and the strictest error-elimination algorithm, was used for CDR3 identification, clonotype clustering and error correction. A nonparametric unseen species model using Euler transformation provided a lower-bound estimate of total TCR beta diversity. The public reads were reanalyzed by TCRdb: fastp trimming at Q25, MiXCR alignment, in-frame beta chains only. Duplicate CDR3 protein sequences are folded into a single record with the most common DNA and genes. TCRdb's processing, not the study's, gives the V and J calls here. The sample profile shows some 1,000,000 distinct CDR3 sequences; 25% of them were found once. Around 0.75% of the sample belongs to the ten largest clones.

The CDR3 spans 16 residues, from the cysteine through the phenylalanine. Only the CDR3 DNA is retained, 48 bases long and in frame from the first base. V is pared back by 0 bases and J by 1 base, with 10 bases lying between the germline termini. In the germline V gene, CDR1 corresponds to MNHEY and CDR2 to SVGAGI. The record originates from a study of blood T cells in healthy people across ages (dated by TCRdb to the mid-2010s). Background for the entire study: In model experiments, roughly one uniquely barcoded TCR beta cDNA molecule per two T cells was captured by template switching. To track age-related changes in TCR beta repertoire diversity, the study relied on deep sequencing normalized with unique cDNA molecular identifiers. Four age groups were formed from the donors: young (average approximately 15 years), middle-aged (less than 40), aged (around 62) and long-lived (about 75). For two donors (one aged 18 to 30 and one aged 80 or older), the study analyzed two additional independent replicas of 1 million unique cDNA reads from the same blood draw.

The donors were roughly 38 Caucasian individuals from Russia, aged roughly 6 to 100 years, who were systemically healthy. Each donor gave ten milliliters of peripheral blood, drawn into EDTA-treated Vacutainer tubes. Ficoll-Paque density-gradient centrifugation was used to isolate PBMCs, with at least 7 million obtained per sample. Total RNA, at least 5 micrograms per sample, was extracted from PBMCs with Trizol reagent. Naive CD45RAhigh/CD27high T cell percentages were measured by flow cytometry on a PBMC aliquot from every donor. Summary of the overall study and its limitations: Observed TCR beta diversity per million T cells fell roughly linearly with age, and a significant reduction was already apparent by age roughly 40. Observed TCR beta diversity correlated strongly with the percentage of naive T cells measured by flow cytometry. Donor CMV infection status was unknown, potentially confounding age-related changes in expanded clonotypes. Bulk unsorted PBMC profiling prevented conclusive comparison of naive and antigen-experienced compartments. Compared with the aged group, the long-lived group had more naive CD4+ T cells, fewer expanded clones and increased TCR diversity, suggesting age selection. Estimates of total diversity based on one million sequenced T cells were regarded as lower bounds and as underestimates.

In addition, the sample was reused for a study of T cells of mothers and their children. Looking at the second paper: Nine systemically healthy Caucasian individuals, comprising three mothers and their six children, were included as donors. cDNA synthesis used all of the extracted RNA, with roughly 1.5 ug of RNA in each 15 ul reaction. In the second PCR, the M1S primer added sample barcodes and 2-4 random nucleotides. Over 10 million TCR beta CDR3 reads came from each mother, compared with some 3 million reads from each child. Thymic selection shapes the output of TCR recombination in a similar way in related and unrelated pairs, and inherited differences have a minor effect. Normalized repertoire overlap in related mother-child pairs was always slightly higher than in unrelated mother-child pairs, but the difference was never significant. No persistent microchimeric T cell clones were detected, at a sensitivity of roughly 100 clones per million clonotypes. Deep NGS was used in the study to compare the TCR beta repertoires of mothers and children and to look for features that separate related mother-child pairs from unrelated individuals. The mean age was 40 +/- 4 years for the mothers and approximately 11 +/- 4 years for the children. After adapters were ligated using NEBNext reagents, the libraries underwent 100+100 nt paired-end sequencing on an Illumina HiSeq 2000. Mother and child libraries were prepared a month apart and sequenced in separate runs to prevent cross-contamination. For each donor, somewhere between roughly 450,000 and 2,100,000 distinct TCR beta clonotypes were identified. Naive TCR beta clonotypes were estimated from low-frequency clonotypes matched to each donor's FACS-determined naive share, without sorting.

Sequenced: blood. The clonotype was recovered from a girl aged 2 to 10 in good health. The chain is assembled from TRBV6-5 and TRBJ2-1; the D gene identity is not certain. CDR3 loop: CASSYSPFGSYNEQFF. The nucleotides are TGTGCCAGCAGTTACTCTCCGTTCGGGTCCTACAATGAGCAGTTCTTC.